A single sample is the source of the 11 T cell receptor beta chains below, sequenced in a study of T cells in tuberculosis. Clones were read by immunoSEQ multiplex PCR, and TCRdb kept only the in-frame ones, dropping some. The sample yields about 29,000 clones, roughly 89% seen once. The sample comprised PBMCs. All receptors come from a donor aged 10 to 29 with latent tuberculosis or without tuberculosis infection.

V and J are TRBV19 and TRBJ1-2; TRBD1 matches at 10 bases. CDR3 size: 15 residues. V shed 4 bases and J 8 bases; nucleotides not matched to a gene: 10. Germline CDR1 reads LNHDA; CDR2 reads SQIVND (reference sequence). The CDR3 loop is CASSRLRDRGPGYTF. As DNA, the CDR3 is TGTGCCAGTAGTAGACTCCGGGACAGGGGCCCCGGCTACACCTTC.

The chain is built from TRBV6-1 and TRBJ2-1; maybe TRBD2 (6 bases). The CDR3 is 15 residues long. Germline V gives CDR1 MNHNS, CDR2 SASEGT. V was shortened by 2 bases and J by 5 bases, with 13 bases between the two germline ends. CDR3 DNA sequence: TGTGCCAGCAGTGAACTGGGACTGCAGAACAATGAGCAGTTCTTC. Amino acids: CASSELGLQNNEQFF.

The chain recombines TRBV7-2 with TRBJ2-2, with 7 bases aligning to TRBD1. The CDR3 has 14 amino acids. After removal of 5 bases from V and 6 bases from J, the junction contained 6 bases not matched to a gene. Germline values: CDR1 SGHTA, CDR2 FQGNSA. CDR3 DNA sequence: TGTGCCAGCAGCCGACAGGGAACGCCCGGGGAGCTGTTTTTT. Encoded protein: CASSRQGTPGELFF.

The chain carries TRBV28 and TRBJ2-1, with D hard to call. Trimming took 2 bases from V and 5 from J, leaving 10 bases between them. The CDR3 runs 14 residues. Germline CDR1 reads MDHEN; CDR2 reads SYDVKM. CDR3 bases: TGTGCCAGCAGTTTAGGCAGTTGGCACAATGAGCAGTTCTTC. Its protein is CASSLGSWHNEQFF.

This chain connects TRBV28 to TRBJ1-2, with 10 bases fitting TRBD1. This CDR3 is built from 15 residues. The trim removed 5 bases at V and 5 bases at J, leaving 8 bases unmatched. Germline CDR1 MDHEN, CDR2 SYDVKM. As DNA, the CDR3 is TGTGCCAGCAGTCCCGGGGACAGGGGTTCATATGGCTACACCTTC. Translating gives CASSPGDRGSYGYTF.

This sequence joins TRBV9 and TRBJ1-1; 7 nucleotides line up with TRBD1. Germline CDR1 SGDLS, CDR2 YYNGEE. The CDR3 length is 18 residues. Trimming cost V 4 bases and J 0 bases; bases outside gene matches: 15. The CDR3 bases are TGTGCCAGCAGCCTAAACCACGGGACAGAGGGGATGAACACTGAAGCTTTCTTT. Residues: CASSLNHGTEGMNTEAFF.

This chain joins TRBV4-1 and TRBJ2-1; D unresolved. CDR1 and CDR2 from the germline V gene are MGHRA and YSYEKL. Trimming pared 3 bases from V and 0 bases from J, leaving 18 bases between. The CDR3 is 18 amino acids. The CDR3 spells CASSQGPFAPSSYNEQFF. The CDR3 DNA reads TGCGCCAGCAGCCAGGGCCCTTTCGCCCCGAGCTCCTACAATGAGCAGTTCTTC.

The genes are TRBV4-3 and TRBJ1-2, with 7 bases lining up with TRBD1. CDR3 length: 15 amino acids. J gave up 2 bases and V 1 base, and 4 bases lay outside the gene matches. From germline, CDR1 is LGHNA and CDR2 YSLEER. As DNA, the CDR3 is TGCGCCAGCAGCCAAGGACCGGGACAGAACTATGGCTACACCTTC. Amino acid sequence: CASSQGPGQNYGYTF.

In this sample, this clone is medium-sized. The same CDR3 also results from other DNA sequences found in this sample. The rearrangement links TRBV7-2 to TRBJ2-5; 7 bases line up with TRBD2. CDR3 length: 15 residues. The germline V gene has CDR1 SGHTA and CDR2 FQGNSA. V lost 4 bases, J lost 2 bases, and 7 bases stayed unmatched. CDR3: CASSSLAAGQETQYF. DNA for the CDR3: TGTGCCAGCAGCTCCCTGGCAGCGGGGCAAGAGACCCAGTACTTC.

J is TRBJ2-7 and V is TRBV7-2, with D tentatively TRBD1 (6 bases). The CDR3 is 14 residues long. V gave up 5 bases and J gave up 2 bases, with 13 bases separating them. The germline V gene has CDR1 SGHTA and CDR2 FQGNSA. CDR3 sequence (DNA): TGTGCCAGCAGCCCCCGGGGACAAACCTACGAGCAGTACTTC. This gives the protein CASSPRGQTYEQYF.

The gene calls are TRBV10-3 and TRBJ2-3, with 7 bases identical to TRBD1. The length of the CDR3 is 13 residues. Trimming at V came to 6 bases and at J to 6 bases, leaving 6 bases not matched to a gene. The germline CDR1 and CDR2 sequences are ENHRY and SYGVKD. The CDR3 coding sequence is TGTGCCATCAGAACGGACAGGCGGGATACGCAGTATTTT. This codes for CAIRTDRRDTQYF.